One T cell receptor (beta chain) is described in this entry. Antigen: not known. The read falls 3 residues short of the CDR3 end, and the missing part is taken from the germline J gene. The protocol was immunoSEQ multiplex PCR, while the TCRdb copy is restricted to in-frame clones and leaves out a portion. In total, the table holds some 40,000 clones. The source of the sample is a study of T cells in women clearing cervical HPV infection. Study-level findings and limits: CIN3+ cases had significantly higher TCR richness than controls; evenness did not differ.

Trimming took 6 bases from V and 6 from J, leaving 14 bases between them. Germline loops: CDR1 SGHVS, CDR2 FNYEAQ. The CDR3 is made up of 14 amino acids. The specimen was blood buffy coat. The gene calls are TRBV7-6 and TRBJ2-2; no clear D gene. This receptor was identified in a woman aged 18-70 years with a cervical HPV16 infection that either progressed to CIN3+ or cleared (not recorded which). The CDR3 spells CASRPYALAGELFF. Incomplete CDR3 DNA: TGTGCCAGCAGACCCTATGCTTTGGCCGGGGAG.